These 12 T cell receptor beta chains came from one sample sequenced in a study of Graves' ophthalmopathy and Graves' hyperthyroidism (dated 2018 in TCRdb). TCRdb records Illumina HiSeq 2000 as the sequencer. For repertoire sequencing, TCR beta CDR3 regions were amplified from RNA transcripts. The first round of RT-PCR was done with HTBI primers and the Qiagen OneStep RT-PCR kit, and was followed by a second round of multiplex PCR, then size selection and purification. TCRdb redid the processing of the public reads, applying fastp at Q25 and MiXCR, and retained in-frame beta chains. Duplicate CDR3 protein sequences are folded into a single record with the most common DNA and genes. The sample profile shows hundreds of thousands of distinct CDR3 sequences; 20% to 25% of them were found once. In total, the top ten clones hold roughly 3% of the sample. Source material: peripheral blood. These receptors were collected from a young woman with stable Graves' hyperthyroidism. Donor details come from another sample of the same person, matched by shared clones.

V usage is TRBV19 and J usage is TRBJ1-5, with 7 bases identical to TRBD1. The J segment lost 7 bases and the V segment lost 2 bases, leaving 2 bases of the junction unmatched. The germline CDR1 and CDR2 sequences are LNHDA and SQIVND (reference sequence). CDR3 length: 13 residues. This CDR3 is CASSIQQGQPQHF. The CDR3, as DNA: TGTGCCAGTAGTATACAACAGGGGCAGCCCCAGCATTTT.

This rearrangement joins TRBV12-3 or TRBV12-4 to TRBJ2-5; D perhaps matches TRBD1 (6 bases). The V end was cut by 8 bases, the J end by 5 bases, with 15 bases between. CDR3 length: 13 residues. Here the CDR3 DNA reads TGTGCCAGCTCCCAGGACACAGGGGAGACCCAGTACTTC. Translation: CASSQDTGETQYF.

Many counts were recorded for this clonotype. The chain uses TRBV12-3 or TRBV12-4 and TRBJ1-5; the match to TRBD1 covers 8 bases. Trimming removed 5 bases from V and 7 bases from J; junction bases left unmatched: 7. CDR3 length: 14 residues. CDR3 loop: CASSRTGRGQPQHF. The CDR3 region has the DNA TGTGCCAGCAGTCGGACAGGGAGGGGACAGCCCCAGCATTTT.

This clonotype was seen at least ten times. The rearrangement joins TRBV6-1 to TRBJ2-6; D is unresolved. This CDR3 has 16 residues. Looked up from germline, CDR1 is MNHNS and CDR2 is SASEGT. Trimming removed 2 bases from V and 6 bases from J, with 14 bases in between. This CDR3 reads CASSELRQWAANVLTF. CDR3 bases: TGTGCCAGCAGTGAACTTCGGCAGTGGGCGGCCAACGTCCTGACTTTC.

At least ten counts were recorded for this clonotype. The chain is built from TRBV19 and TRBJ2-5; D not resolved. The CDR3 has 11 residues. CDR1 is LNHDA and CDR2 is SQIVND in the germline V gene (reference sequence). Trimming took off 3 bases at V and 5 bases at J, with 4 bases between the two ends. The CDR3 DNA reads TGTGCCAGTAGTATGGCTGAGACCCAGTACTTC. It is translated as CASSMAETQYF. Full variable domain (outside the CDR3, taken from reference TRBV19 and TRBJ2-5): DGGITQSPKYLFRKEGQNVTLSCEQNLNHDAMYWYRQDPGQGLRLIYYSQIVNDFQKGDIAEGYSVSREKKESFPLTVTSAQKNPTAFYLCASSMAETQYFGPGTRLLVL.

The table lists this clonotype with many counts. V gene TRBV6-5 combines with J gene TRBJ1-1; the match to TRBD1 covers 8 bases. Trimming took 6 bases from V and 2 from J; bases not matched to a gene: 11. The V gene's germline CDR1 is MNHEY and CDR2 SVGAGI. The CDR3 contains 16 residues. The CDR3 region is CASSSPRDRQNTEAFF. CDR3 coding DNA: TGTGCCAGCAGCTCCCCCCGGGACAGGCAAAACACTGAAGCTTTCTTT.

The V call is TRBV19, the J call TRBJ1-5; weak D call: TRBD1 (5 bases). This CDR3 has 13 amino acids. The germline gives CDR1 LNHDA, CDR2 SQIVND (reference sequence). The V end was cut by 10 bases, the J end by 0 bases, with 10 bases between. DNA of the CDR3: TGTGCCAACCCGACAGTTAGCAATCAGCCCCAGCATTTT. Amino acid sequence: CANPTVSNQPQHF.

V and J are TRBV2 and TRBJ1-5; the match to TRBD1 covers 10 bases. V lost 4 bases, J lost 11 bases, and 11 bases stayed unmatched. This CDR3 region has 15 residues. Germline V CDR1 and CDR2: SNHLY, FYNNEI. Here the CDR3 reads CASSAGQGMLFSQHF. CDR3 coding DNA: TGTGCCAGCAGTGCGGGACAGGGGATGTTGTTTTCCCAGCATTTT.

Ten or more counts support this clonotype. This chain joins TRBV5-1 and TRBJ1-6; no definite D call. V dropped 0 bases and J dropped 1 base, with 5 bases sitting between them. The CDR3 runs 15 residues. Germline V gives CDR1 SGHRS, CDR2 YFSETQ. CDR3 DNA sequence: TGCGCCAGCAGCTTGGTCAGTTCCTATAATTCACCCCTCCACTTT. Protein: CASSLVSSYNSPLHF.

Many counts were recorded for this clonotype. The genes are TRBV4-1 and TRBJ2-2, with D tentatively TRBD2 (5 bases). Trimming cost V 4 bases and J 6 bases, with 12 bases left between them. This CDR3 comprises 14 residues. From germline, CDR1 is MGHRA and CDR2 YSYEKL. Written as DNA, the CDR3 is TGCGCCAGCAGCCGAGTCGGTAGCGCCGGGGAGCTGTTTTTT. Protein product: CASSRVGSAGELFF.

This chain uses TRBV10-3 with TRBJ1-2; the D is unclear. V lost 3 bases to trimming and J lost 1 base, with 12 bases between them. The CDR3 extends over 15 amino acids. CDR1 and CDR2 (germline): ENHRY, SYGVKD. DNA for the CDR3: TGTGCCATCAGTGACTCGGCAGGCATTAACTATGGCTACACCTTC. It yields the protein CAISDSAGINYGYTF.

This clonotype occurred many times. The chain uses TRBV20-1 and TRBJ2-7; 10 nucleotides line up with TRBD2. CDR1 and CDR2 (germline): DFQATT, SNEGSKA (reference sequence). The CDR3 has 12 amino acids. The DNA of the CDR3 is TGCAGCTCTAGCGGGAGTATCAACGAGCAGTACTTC. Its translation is CSSSGSINEQYF.